These 5 T cell receptor beta chains were sequenced from one sample in a study of T cell responses to AZD1222 COVID-19 vaccine. Clones were sequenced by immunoSEQ multiplex PCR, and TCRdb holds only the in-frame ones, with some missing. The table shows under 200,000 clones, with approximately 88% occurring only once. The specimen comprised peripheral blood, sampled 28 days after the second AZD1222 dose. The origin of the receptors is an adult who received the AZD1222 COVID-19 vaccine.

On this clone itself: Germline and junction disagree at one end, which may indicate a read error. The chain couples TRBV25-1 to TRBJ1-1, with 12 bases identical to TRBD1. This CDR3 is built from 12 residues. Germline CDR1 reads MGHDK; CDR2 reads SYGVNS. CDR3 in DNA: TGTGCCAGCATTCCGGGACAGGGGGCAATGAAATTT. Its protein is CASIPGQGAMKF.

The rearrangement joins TRBV7-3 to TRBJ2-5; D ambiguous. Trimming removed 3 bases at V and 4 bases at J, with 15 bases between. CDR1 and CDR2 from the germline V gene are SGHTA and FQGTGA. The CDR3 spans 15 residues. The CDR3: CASSFLGEIGETQYF. Here the CDR3 DNA reads TGTGCCAGCAGCTTTTTAGGCGAAATAGGAGAGACCCAGTACTTC.

This chain connects TRBV7-8 to TRBJ1-2; D is ambiguous. V was pared by 5 bases and J by 10 bases, with 20 bases between. Germline V lookup: CDR1 SGHVS, CDR2 FQNEAQ. The CDR3 runs to 14 residues. CDR3 DNA sequence: TGTGCCAGCAGCCTAGAGGGAAATGCGGGAATCTACACCTTC. This translates into CASSLEGNAGIYTF.

CDR3 amino acids: CASTGSHEQYF. The CDR3 DNA reads TGTGCCAGTACAGGGTCTCACGAGCAGTACTTC. The chain employs TRBV19 and TRBJ2-7; perhaps TRBD1 as D (5 bases). The CDR3 spans 11 residues. Between the trimmed V and J ends, which lost 7 bases and 5 bases, there was a span of 9 bases. The germline V gene encodes CDR1 LNHDA and CDR2 SQIVND (reference sequence).

The V gene is TRBV6-5, the J gene TRBJ1-1; 9 nucleotides align to TRBD1. The V gene's germline CDR1 is MNHEY and CDR2 SVGAGI. V trimming: 6 bases; J trimming: 4 bases; junction bases outside the gene matches: 3. The CDR3 is 13 amino acids. The CDR3 region has the DNA TGTGCCAGCAGGATGGACAGGGGCACTGAAGCTTTCTTT. Translating it yields CASRMDRGTEAFF.